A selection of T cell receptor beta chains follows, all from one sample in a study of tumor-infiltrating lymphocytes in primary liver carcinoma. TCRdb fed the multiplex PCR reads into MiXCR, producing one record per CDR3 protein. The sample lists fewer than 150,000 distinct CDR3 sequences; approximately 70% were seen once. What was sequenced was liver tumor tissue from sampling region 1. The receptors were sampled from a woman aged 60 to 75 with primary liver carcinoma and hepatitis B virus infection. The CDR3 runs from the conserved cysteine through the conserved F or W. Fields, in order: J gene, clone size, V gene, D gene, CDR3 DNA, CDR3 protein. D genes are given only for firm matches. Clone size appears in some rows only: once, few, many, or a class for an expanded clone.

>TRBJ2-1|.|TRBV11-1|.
TGTGCCAGCAGTTTAGCTGCGCGCCGGAGCCACAATGAGCAGTTCTTC
CASSLAARRSHNEQFF
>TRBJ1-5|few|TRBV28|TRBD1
TGTGCCCAAGGGGACAGCCGATATAGCAATCAGCCCCGGCATTTT
CAQGDSRYSNQPRHF
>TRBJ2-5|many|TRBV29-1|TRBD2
TGCAGCGTTGTGTTTTGGGCGGGAGTTAACCAAGAGACCCAGTACTTC
CSVVFWAGVNQETQYF
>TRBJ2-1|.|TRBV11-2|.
TGTACCAGCAGCTTAGGGGGGGGTCAGCTGAGGATTGAGCAGTTCTTC
CTSSLGGGQLRIEQFF
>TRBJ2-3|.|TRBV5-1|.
TGCGCCAGCAGTATGAGGACGATATCCACAGATACGCAGTATTTT
CASSMRTISTDTQYF
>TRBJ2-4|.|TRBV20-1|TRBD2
TGCAGTGCTAGGGGTCGGGAGGGCCCGGAGGGTCAGTACTTC
CSARGREGPEGQYF
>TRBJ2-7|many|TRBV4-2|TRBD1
TGTGCCAGCAGCCCCCTCTGGACAGGCGCCGAGCAGTACTTC
CASSPLWTGAEQYF
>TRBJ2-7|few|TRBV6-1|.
TGTGCCAGCAGTGTTGTCTACTCCTACGAGCAGTACTTC
CASSVVYSYEQYF
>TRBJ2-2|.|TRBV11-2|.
TGTGCCAGCAGCCTCCAGACGGGAAACACCGGGGAGCTGTTATTT
CASSLQTGNTGELLF
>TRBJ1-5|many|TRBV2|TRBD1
TGTGCCAGCAGTCAGGGGGCTCAGCCCCAGCATTTT
CASSQGAQPQHF
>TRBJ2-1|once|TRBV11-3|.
TGTGCCAGCAGCTTAGGACTAGAGGGAGACAATGGGCAGTTCTTC
CASSLGLEGDNGQFF
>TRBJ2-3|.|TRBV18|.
TGTACCAGCTCACCAGCAGATACGCAGTATTTT
CTSSPADTQYF
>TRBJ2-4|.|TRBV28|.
TGTGCCACGCCCCACGGCAGGGAATCCAAAAACATTCAGTACTTC
CATPHGRESKNIQYF
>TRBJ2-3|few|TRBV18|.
TGTGCCAGCTCACCACGGAGCGGCGGAGATACGCAGTATTTT
CASSPRSGGDTQYF
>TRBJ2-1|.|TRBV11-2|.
TGTACCAGCAGCCCTGGGGGCAGTATCGATGAGCAGTTCTTC
CTSSPGGSIDEQFF
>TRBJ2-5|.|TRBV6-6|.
TGTGCCAGCAGTTACTACGGGGGTCAGCAAGAGATCCAGTACTTT
CASSYYGGQQEIQYF
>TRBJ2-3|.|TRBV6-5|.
TGTGCCAGCAGTTACGCGGGGCTGGGTCAGCACCAGTATTTT
CASSYAGLGQHQYF
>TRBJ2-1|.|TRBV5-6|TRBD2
TGTGCCAGCAGCCCCCCCACACCGGGACTAGCGTACAATGAGCAGTTCTTC
CASSPPTPGLAYNEQFF
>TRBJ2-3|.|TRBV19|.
TGTGCCAGTAGTATTTTTGGGTCGGGCACAGATACGCAGTATTTT
CASSIFGSGTDTQYF
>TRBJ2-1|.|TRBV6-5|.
TGTGCCAGCAGTGTGCAGTGGGGGGCCTACAATGAACAGTTCTTC
CASSVQWGAYNEQFF
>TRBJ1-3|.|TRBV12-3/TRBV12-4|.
TGTGCCTGCAGCCGACAGGAGTCTGGAACCCACTCTGGAAACACCATATATTTT
CACSRQESGTHSGNTIYF
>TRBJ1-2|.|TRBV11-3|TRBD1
TGCGCCAGCAACGCCGGACAGGGGATGTTTGGCTACACCTTC
CASNAGQGMFGYTF
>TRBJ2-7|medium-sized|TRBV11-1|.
TGTGCCAGCAGCTTACCGGAAAACTACGAGCAGTACTTC
CASSLPENYEQYF
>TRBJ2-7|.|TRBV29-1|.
TGCAGCGCTGAGGACAAAGGCCGCGGCCAGTACTTC
CSAEDKGRGQYF
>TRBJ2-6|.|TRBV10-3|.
TGTGCCATCAGTGAGTCGGGGAGTGCTCCCAACGTCCTGACTTTC
CAISESGSAPNVLTF
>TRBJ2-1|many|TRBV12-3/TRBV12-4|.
TGTGCCAGCCTCCCTTCCTTCCCGGGACGGAGAGCCAGCTACAATGAGCAGTTCTTC
CASLPSFPGRRASYNEQFF